What follows describes a single T cell receptor beta chain. This specimen belongs to a study of blood T cell repertoires in COVID-19. Study information: Specimens from acute and convalescent COVID-19 originated in the United States, Italy and Spain. The cDNA or gDNA used as material had been derived from T cells, B-cell-depleted T cells, or PBMCs.

Assay: immunoSEQ multiplex PCR; the TCRdb copy retains only in-frame clones and omits some. The sample holds 180,000 or so clones, about nine tenths seen once. The CDR3 has 13 amino acids. The germline V gene has CDR1 MNHEY and CDR2 SMNVEV (reference sequence). V shed 6 bases and J shed 5 bases, with 11 bases lying between them. Material: peripheral blood. The genes are TRBV27 and TRBJ2-1, with D maybe TRBD1 (6 bases). The receptor was derived from a young man with active or convalescent COVID-19. For the CDR3, the DNA is TGTGCCAGCAGACCGACAGGCCACAATGAGCAGTTCTTC. This encodes CASRPTGHNEQFF.